This T cell receptor (beta chain) stems from a study of CD8 T cells in Susac syndrome (dated by TCRdb to between 2017 and 2020). For the study in its entirety: Whether CD8+ T cell activation and differentiation in Susac syndrome was antigen driven was tested using repertoire sequencing.

What the study reported, not specific to this receptor: The number of individuals in the TCR sequencing and HLA analysis was acknowledged as relatively small.

With respect to this clonotype: The specificity of this receptor is unknown. No base qualities exist here, and no much larger clone lies one base off it.

RNA was extracted using the RNeasy kit, and roughly 0.45 to 1 ug of the RNA was reverse transcribed with random hexamers. The immunoSEQ multiplex PCR assay, which covers 54 Vbeta and 13 Jbeta segments, was used to amplify TCR beta CDR3 regions. Bias from PCR amplification was corrected by using a synthetic template baseline for primer optimization and for computational correction. Per the original workflow: Reads were assigned to V, D and J genes according to IMGT and analyzed in immunoSEQ Analyzer, with only productive sequences retained. Clonality was computed as one minus Shannon entropy normalized by log2 of the number of productive unique sequences. For each patient and control, public and private clones were evaluated within the 100 most prevalent clones. Clones were defined as Susac-specific if absent from the healthy and MS cohorts, from around 1,000 published viral clones and from other ImmuneACCESS disease sequences. TCRdb cleaned the public reads at Q25 with fastp, built clones with MiXCR and kept in-frame beta chains. Every CDR3 protein is listed once, alongside the most common genes and DNA of its rows. It is TCRdb's table, rather than the study itself, that gives the V and J calls and clone size. The sample table shows tens of thousands of distinct CDR3 sequences, and roughly 95% are seen once. Together, the top ten hold 0.085% to 0.14% of the sample.

Peripheral blood CD8+ and CD4+ T cells from healthy donors, Susac syndrome patients and multiple sclerosis patients were profiled using high-throughput TCR beta sequencing. Multiple sclerosis controls were treatment-naive patients with stable or active relapsing-remitting disease fulfilling revised McDonald criteria. Bulk CD8+ and CD4+ T cells were purified by magnetic negative isolation, while CD8+ TEMRA cells were enriched using FACS. Blood was collected in EDTA tubes and processed within 24 hours, with PBMCs isolated through density gradient centrifugation. PBMCs intended for TCR sequencing were frozen in liquid nitrogen and were later thawed in a 37 degrees C water bath. The sorted or isolated CD4+, CD8+ and CD8+ TEMRA cells reached a purity of at least 90%. Material for sequencing was CD4+ T cells from PBMCs. This clonotype originated in a human donor with multiple sclerosis.

The sequenced DNA: TGTGCCAGCAGCCCCCACCGGGTGGACAGCAACAATGAGCAGTTCTTC. This is translated as CASSPHRVDSNNEQFF. The chain employs TRBV7-9 and TRBJ2-1, with TRBD1 perhaps the D gene, on 6 matching bases. V is pared back by 5 bases and J by 5 bases, with 19 bases lying between the germline termini. Its CDR3 holds 16 amino acids, cysteine through phenylalanine. Of the read, only the CDR3 DNA is kept; its 48 bases are in frame from base 1. Based on the germline V gene (reference sequence), the CDR1 and CDR2 sequences are SEHNR and FQNEAQ.